Each of the 25 T cell receptor beta chains below was sequenced from the same sample in a study of STAT5B mutations in CD4+ large granular lymphocyte leukemia. This table comes from immunoSEQ multiplex PCR, and its TCRdb copy is limited to in-frame clones, with some not included. The table shows approximately 40,000 clones, with 80% to 90% occurring only once. Sequences were obtained from CD4+ T cells from blood buffy coats. These receptors were taken from a human donor in good health.

The chain employs TRBV6-5 and TRBJ1-4; TRBD1 is a possible D gene (6 bases). Per germline, CDR1 MNHEY and CDR2 SVGAGI. Deletions cut 3 bases from V and 11 bases from J, with 13 bases between. The CDR3 has 13 residues. CDR3 sequence (DNA): TGTGCCAGCAGTTATAGTAGGGGGGGGAAACTGTTTTTT. Residues: CASSYSRGGKLFF.

The gene calls are TRBV11-2 and TRBJ2-2; no clear D. This CDR3 region has 12 residues. Germline CDR1 and CDR2: SGHAT and FQNNGV. Trimming removed 6 bases from V and 6 bases from J, with 8 bases in between. For the CDR3, the DNA is TGTGCCAGCAGTAAGCGCCCCGGGGAGCTGTTTTTT. This encodes CASSKRPGELFF. Filled out from reference TRBV11-2 and TRBJ2-2, the complete variable domain reads EAGVAQSPRYKIIEKRQSVAFWCNPISGHATLYWYQQILGQGPKLLIQFQNNGVVDDSQLPKDRFSAERLKGVDSTLKIQPAKLEDSAVYLCASSKRPGELFFGEGSRLTVL.

The table lists this clone with a few counts. This sequence joins TRBV19 and TRBJ1-5; D may be TRBD1 (5 bases). CDR3 length equals 17 residues. Trimming took 1 base from V and 0 from J, leaving 13 bases between them. CDR1 is LNHDA and CDR2 is SQIVND in the germline V gene (reference sequence). This chain's CDR3 is CASSIGRDLYSNQPQHF. DNA of the CDR3: TGTGCCAGTAGTATAGGACGGGACCTTTATAGCAATCAGCCCCAGCATTTT.

This chain connects TRBV5-4 to TRBJ2-5; D is ambiguous. The J call could be wrong; TRBJ2-7 is a better fit for the DNA end. The CDR3 covers 13 residues. CDR1 SGHNT and CDR2 YYREEE come from the germline V gene (reference sequence). This chain's CDR3 is CASSLGGPYEQYF. DNA for the CDR3: TGTGCCAGCAGCTTGGGTGGCCCCTACGAGCAGTACTTC.

The genes are TRBV4-1 and TRBJ1-4, with D unresolved. CDR1 and CDR2 from the germline V gene are MGHRA and YSYEKL. The CDR3 has 18 amino acids. V gave up 2 bases and J gave up 0 bases, with 16 bases separating them. The CDR3 DNA reads as TGCGCCAGCAGCCAATTAACACCCCCTTTCACAACTAATGAAAAACTGTTTTTT. Translated: CASSQLTPPFTTNEKLFF.

The chain is built from TRBV9 and TRBJ2-3; 12 positions agree with TRBD2. With 3 bases clipped from V and 4 bases from J, the junction kept 6 bases outside the gene matches. This CDR3 has 16 amino acids. Germline V gene sequence: CDR1 SGDLS, CDR2 YYNGEE. This CDR3 reads CASSASGGAVSDTQYF. The CDR3 DNA reads TGTGCCAGCAGCGCTAGCGGGGGGGCAGTTTCAGATACGCAGTATTTT. Drawing the rest from reference TRBV9 and TRBJ2-3, the complete variable domain is DSGVTQTPKHLITATGQRVTLRCSPRSGDLSVYWYQQSLDQGLQFLIQYYNGEERAKGNILERFSAQQFPDLHSELNLSSLELGDSALYFCASSASGGAVSDTQYFGPGTRLTVL.

The chain joins TRBV10-2 to TRBJ2-3; D not resolved. The V end was cut by 3 bases, the J end by 3 bases, with 10 bases between. The CDR3 extends over 14 amino acids. The germline gives CDR1 WSHSY, CDR2 SAAADI. The CDR3 sequence: CASSEGWETDTQYF. The CDR3 region has the DNA TGCGCCAGCAGTGAAGGTTGGGAAACAGATACGCAGTATTTT.

This clone turned up a few times. The V call is TRBV9, the J call TRBJ2-1, with 9 bases lining up with TRBD1. This CDR3 is built from 15 residues. Germline assignment: CDR1 SGDLS and CDR2 YYNGEE. The J segment lost 4 bases and the V segment lost 0 bases, leaving 2 bases of the junction unmatched. DNA of the CDR3: TGTGCCAGCAGCGTAGGACAGGGGGTATACAATGAGCAGTTCTTC. Translating it yields CASSVGQGVYNEQFF.

V and J are TRBV9 and TRBJ1-2; 9 bases are a match to TRBD1. This CDR3 region has 15 residues. Germline V lookup: CDR1 SGDLS, CDR2 YYNGEE. Trimming took 3 bases from V and 6 from J; bases not matched to a gene: 9. CDR3 region: CASSEGTGWGNGYTF. CDR3 nucleotides: TGTGCCAGCAGCGAGGGGACAGGGTGGGGCAATGGCTACACCTTC.

This chain connects TRBV10-3 to TRBJ2-3; perhaps TRBD2 as D (6 bases). CDR3 length equals 16 residues. Deletions cut 3 bases from V and 0 bases from J, with 13 bases between. Per germline, CDR1 ENHRY and CDR2 SYGVKD. The CDR3 sequence is CAISERLSGSTDTQYF. In DNA form, the CDR3 reads TGTGCCATCAGTGAAAGGCTAAGCGGGAGCACAGATACGCAGTATTTT.

The rearrangement joins TRBV7-2 to TRBJ2-2, with a weak D call TRBD1 (6 bases). CDR3 length equals 15 residues. CDR1 and CDR2 from the germline V gene are SGHTA and FQGNSA. Trimming cost V 6 bases and J 1 base, with 12 bases left between them. CDR3: CASSRGTMNTGELFF. The CDR3 DNA reads as TGTGCCAGCAGTAGGGGGACAATGAACACCGGGGAGCTGTTTTTT.

J is TRBJ1-2 and V is TRBV7-2, with 10 bases aligning to TRBD1. Germline loops: CDR1 SGHTA, CDR2 FQGNSA. V gave up 5 bases and J gave up 8 bases; unmatched junction bases: 5. This CDR3 spans 13 amino acids. The CDR3 reads CASSPDRGRGYTF. In DNA, the CDR3 is TGTGCCAGCAGCCCGGACAGGGGGAGAGGCTACACCTTC.

The chain couples TRBV10-3 to TRBJ1-2; TRBD1 agrees at 9 bases. In germline, CDR1 is ENHRY, CDR2 SYGVKD. V dropped 3 bases and J dropped 8; count of bases not matched to a gene: 1. The CDR3 is made up of 12 amino acids. The CDR3 protein is CAISDGQGGYTF. The CDR3 coding sequence is TGTGCCATCAGTGACGGACAGGGGGGCTACACCTTC.

This sequence joins TRBV4-1 and TRBJ2-3; 8 bases line up with TRBD2. CDR3 size: 16 residues. The germline V gene has CDR1 MGHRA and CDR2 YSYEKL. J was trimmed by 5 bases and V by 0 bases; bases with no gene match: 7. CDR3 protein: CASSQDRTAGVDTQYF. In DNA, the CDR3 is TGCGCCAGCAGCCAAGATCGTACAGCGGGGGTAGATACGCAGTATTTT.

The chain is built from TRBV13 and TRBJ2-4; D not certain. V was trimmed by 0 bases and J by 7 bases, leaving 4 bases between them. The CDR3 covers 12 residues. Germline V gene lookup returns CDR1 PRHDT and CDR2 FYEKMQ (reference sequence). CDR3 nucleotides: TGTGCCAGCAGCTTAGGCCGGAACATTCAGTACTTC. Protein sequence: CASSLGRNIQYF.

This rearrangement joins TRBV6-5 to TRBJ1-1; D not certain. The germline V and J ends were trimmed by 2 bases and 2 bases, with 12 bases remaining between them. CDR1 and CDR2 from the germline V gene are MNHEY and SVGAGI. The CDR3 covers 15 residues. The CDR3 nucleotides read TGTGCCAGCAGTTACCTCGCGCAGGTCAACACTGAAGCTTTCTTT. It translates to CASSYLAQVNTEAFF.

The genes are TRBV7-6 and TRBJ2-2; D could derive from TRBD1 or TRBD2 (6 bases each). V was cut by 1 base and J by 4 bases, with 10 bases left in between. The CDR3 length is 15 residues. Looked up from germline, CDR1 is SGHVS and CDR2 is FNYEAQ. As DNA, the CDR3 is TGTGCCAGCAGCTTAGAGGGGGGAGTCACCGGGGAGCTGTTTTTT. Encoded protein: CASSLEGGVTGELFF.

In DNA, the CDR3 is TGTGCCATCAGTGAGAGCGGGGGGGGCCTAGGAACAGATACGCAGTATTTT. Translated: CAISESGGGLGTDTQYF. The chain links TRBV10-3 to TRBJ2-3; 10 bases align to TRBD2. V lost 2 bases to trimming and J lost 3 bases; unmatched junction nucleotides: 8. The CDR3 totals 17 residues. Germline V gene lookup returns CDR1 ENHRY and CDR2 SYGVKD.

The chain has TRBV6-1 and TRBJ2-7, with 8 nucleotides matching TRBD1. CDR1 and CDR2 from the germline V gene are MNHNS and SASEGT. V shed 8 bases and J 0 bases; nucleotides not matched to a gene: 6. The CDR3 has 14 residues. CDR3 sequence reads: CASGYRGISYEQYF. The CDR3 nucleotides are TGTGCCAGCGGCTACAGGGGGATCTCCTACGAGCAGTACTTC.

This rearrangement joins TRBV7-2 to TRBJ1-2, with D tentatively TRBD1 (6 bases). The CDR3 covers 14 residues. CDR1 is SGHTA and CDR2 is FQGNSA in the germline V gene. V was cut by 2 bases and J by 5 bases, with 12 bases left in between. CDR3 DNA: TGTGCCAGCAGCTTATTGGCAGGGGTATATGGCTACACCTTC. Protein: CASSLLAGVYGYTF.

This rearrangement joins TRBV9 to TRBJ2-5, with D perhaps matching TRBD1 (5 bases). TRBJ2-7 explains the end of the DNA better; the J call may be wrong. CDR3 length: 13 residues. Looked up from germline, CDR1 is SGDLS and CDR2 is YYNGEE. The DNA of the CDR3 is TGTGCCAGCAGCCTACAGGACGGCTACGAGCAGTACTTC. It translates to CASSLQDGYEQYF.

The gene calls are TRBV27 and TRBJ2-2, with 8 bases fitting TRBD1. The CDR3 has 15 residues. Trimming took 6 bases from V and 5 from J; bases not matched to a gene: 8. Per the germline V gene, CDR1 is MNHEY and CDR2 is SMNVEV (reference sequence). The CDR3 region is CASRTGQGYTGELFF. The CDR3 DNA reads TGTGCCAGCAGAACCGGACAGGGTTATACCGGGGAGCTGTTTTTT.

The gene calls are TRBV21-1 and TRBJ1-6; TRBD1, the table's D call, was not compared with the DNA. TRBV21-1 represents a pseudogene. The CDR3 consists of 14 residues. The CDR3 sequence is CASIRQGYNSPLHF. For the CDR3, the DNA is TGTGCCAGCATACGGCAGGGCTATAATTCACCCCTCCACTTT.

This chain links TRBV7-9 with TRBJ1-5; the D is unclear. CDR3 length equals 16 residues. V gave up 1 base and J gave up 4 bases, with 14 bases separating them. Germline V gene sequence: CDR1 SEHNR, CDR2 FQNEAQ (reference sequence). CDR3 coding DNA: TGTGCCAGCAGCTTAGGCAACGGGCCCGGGAATCAGCCCCAGCATTTT. This codes for CASSLGNGPGNQPQHF.

In this sample, this clone turned up a few times. V is TRBV5-4 and J is TRBJ1-1; possibly TRBD1 for D (5 bases). The V gene's germline CDR1 is SGHNT and CDR2 YYREEE (reference sequence). V was trimmed by 4 bases and J by 4 bases, leaving 14 bases between them. The CDR3 is 14 residues long. This chain's CDR3 is CASSGTVGTTEAFF. The DNA for the CDR3 is TGTGCCAGCAGCGGGACCGTCGGGACCACTGAAGCTTTCTTT. The entire variable domain, with the rest obtained from reference TRBV5-4 and TRBJ1-1, is as follows: ETGVTQSPTHLIKTRGQQVTLRCSSQSGHNTVSWYQQALGQGPQFIFQYYREEENGRGNFPPRFSGLQFPNYSSELNVNALELDDSALYLCASSGTVGTTEAFFGQGTRLTVV.